The 32 T cell receptor beta chains below were found in one sample sequenced in a study of blood T cell repertoires in COVID-19. Sequenced by immunoSEQ multiplex PCR; TCRdb stores in-frame clones only, minus some. The table shows hundreds of thousands of clones, with more than 65% occurring only once. The specimen was peripheral blood. These receptors all come from a woman between 40 and 55 years old with active or convalescent COVID-19.

A few counts support this clone. The chain has TRBV30 and TRBJ1-4; D unresolved. The CDR3 spans 16 residues. V lost 5 bases and J lost 7, with 23 bases in between. Looked up from germline, CDR1 is GTSNPN and CDR2 is SVGIG (reference sequence). The DNA for the CDR3 is TGTGCCTGGGGCCCGGGGTTGAGGTTCCCGGTTGAAAAACTGTTTTTT. Its protein product is CAWGPGLRFPVEKLFF.

The rearrangement joins TRBV4-1 to TRBJ1-6; D is possibly TRBD1 (5 bases). CDR3 length: 18 amino acids. The germline V gene has CDR1 MGHRA and CDR2 YSYEKL. V dropped 0 bases and J dropped 4 bases, with 16 bases sitting between them. CDR3 sequence: CASSQEARGGNYNSPLHF. The CDR3 nucleotides read TGCGCCAGCAGCCAAGAGGCACGGGGGGGAAATTATAATTCACCCCTCCACTTT.

In DNA form, the CDR3 reads TGTGCCAGCAGCTCACGCCCGGACAGGGAAGCTTTCTTT. The encoded protein is CASSSRPDREAFF. J is TRBJ1-1 and V is TRBV11-2, with 7 bases identical to TRBD1. Trimming removed 4 bases from V and 8 bases from J; junction bases left unmatched: 7. This CDR3 has 13 amino acids. Germline CDR1 SGHAT, CDR2 FQNNGV.

A single count supports this clone. The same CDR3 is also encoded by other DNA sequences in this sample. The J gene is TRBJ1-2, the V gene TRBV7-9, with TRBD1 matching over 8 bases. Germline V lookup: CDR1 SEHNR, CDR2 FQNEAQ (reference sequence). Unmatched junction bases numbered 4, after V lost 2 bases and J lost 8 bases. The CDR3 runs to 13 residues. The CDR3 loop reads CASSLQGAYGYTF. DNA of the CDR3: TGTGCCAGCAGCTTACAGGGGGCTTACGGCTACACCTTC.

The V and J genes are TRBV30 and TRBJ2-3; tentatively, D is TRBD1 (6 bases). Trimming cost V 0 bases and J 2 bases, with 18 bases left between them. The CDR3 has 17 amino acids. Germline V gene data show CDR1 as GTSNPN and CDR2 as SVGIG (reference sequence). Here the CDR3 reads CAWSVPGAAVTTDTQYF. In DNA form, the CDR3 reads TGTGCCTGGAGTGTCCCAGGGGCGGCAGTAACCACAGATACGCAGTATTTT.

CDR3 bases: TGTGCCAGCAGTCAAGGACAGGGGTTCTATGGCTACACCTTC. It codes for CASSQGQGFYGYTF. The chain has TRBV27 and TRBJ1-2; the match to TRBD1 covers 9 bases. After removal of 5 bases from V and 4 bases from J, the junction contained 5 bases not matched to a gene. Germline V lookup: CDR1 MNHEY, CDR2 SMNVEV (reference sequence). The CDR3 is 14 residues long.

This clone came up a few times. The chain is built from TRBV27 and TRBJ1-2, with D maybe TRBD1 (6 bases). Germline CDR1 and CDR2: MNHEY and SMNVEV (reference sequence). V lost 6 bases and J lost 4, with 12 bases in between. The CDR3 has 13 residues. CDR3 sequence reads: CASRLTGAYGYTF. The CDR3 region has the DNA TGTGCCAGCAGACTGACAGGCGCCTATGGCTACACCTTC.

This clone was recorded a few times. The chain combines TRBV11-3 with TRBJ1-3; TRBD1 agrees at 7 bases. The V and J ends lost 0 bases and 6 bases, in that order; junction bases with no gene match: 5. CDR3 size: 15 residues. Per the germline V gene, CDR1 is SGHNT and CDR2 is YENEEA. CDR3 in amino acids: CASSLESGQQNTIYF. In DNA, the CDR3 is TGTGCCAGCAGCTTAGAATCGGGACAGCAAAACACCATATATTTT.

The rearrangement uses TRBV7-3 and TRBJ1-3, with 7 positions matching TRBD1. Germline V CDR1 and CDR2: SGHTA, FQGTGA. The J segment lost 7 bases and the V segment lost 2 bases, leaving 2 bases of the junction unmatched. The length of the CDR3 is 13 residues. The CDR3: CASSLATGNTIYF. The CDR3 DNA follows: TGTGCCAGCAGCTTAGCGACAGGGAACACCATATATTTT.

This clone was recorded many times. Other DNA sequences from this sample encode an identical CDR3 as well. The V and J genes are TRBV14 and TRBJ2-7, with TRBD2 matching 7 bases. Germline trimming cut 0 bases from V and 1 base from J; bases unmatched to any gene: 0. The V gene's germline CDR1 is SGHDN and CDR2 FVKESK. The CDR3 has 14 amino acids. CDR3: CASSQDSGSYEQYF. Written as DNA, the CDR3 is TGTGCCAGCAGCCAAGATAGCGGGTCCTACGAGCAGTACTTC. Full variable domain (outside the CDR3, taken from reference TRBV14 and TRBJ2-7): EAGVTQFPSHSVIEKGQTVTLRCDPISGHDNLYWYRRVMGKEIKFLLHFVKESKQDESGMPNNRFLAERTGGTYSTLKVQPAELEDSGVYFCASSQDSGSYEQYFGPGTRLTVT.

J is TRBJ1-5 and V is TRBV28; 7 nucleotides match TRBD1. CDR3 length: 13 residues. The ends lost 5 bases at V and 5 bases at J; junction bases unmatched: 3. Germline CDR1 is MDHEN and CDR2 is SYDVKM. The CDR3 region has the DNA TGTGCCAGCAGTCCAGGACAGGATCAGCCCCAGCATTTT. Amino acids: CASSPGQDQPQHF.

This CDR3 is CASSLKAESSYNSPLHF. CDR3 sequence (DNA): TGCGCCAGCAGCTTGAAAGCGGAGAGCTCCTATAATTCACCCCTCCACTTT. The V gene is TRBV5-1, the J gene TRBJ1-6; no firm D call. This CDR3 is 17 amino acids long. The ends were cut back, 1 base at V and 0 bases at J, with 11 bases in the middle. Germline V gene sequence: CDR1 SGHRS, CDR2 YFSETQ.

V is TRBV11-2 and J is TRBJ1-2, with TRBD1 as a possible D gene (5 bases). The CDR3 is 17 amino acids. Germline V gene lookup returns CDR1 SGHAT and CDR2 FQNNGV. With 1 base removed from V and 8 bases from J, the gap between germline ends came to 23 bases. The CDR3 nucleotides are TGTGCCAGCAGCTTAGGAACGAGAGGGACTCGGATGTGGGGCTACACCTTC. Its protein is CASSLGTRGTRMWGYTF.

This sequence joins TRBV3-1 (or the pseudogene TRBV3-2) and TRBJ1-5; perhaps TRBD1 as D (5 bases). V gave up 4 bases and J gave up 7 bases, with 17 bases separating them. Looked up from germline, CDR1 is LGHDT and CDR2 is YNNKEL (reference sequence). The CDR3 totals 15 residues. DNA for the CDR3: TGTGCCAGCAGCCCGGGGGTTGAGGGTAGGCAGCCCCAGCATTTT. It codes for CASSPGVEGRQPQHF.

The chain recombines TRBV6-1 with TRBJ1-5; D ambiguous. V dropped 3 bases and J dropped 8 bases, with 5 bases sitting between them. Germline V gives CDR1 MNHNS, CDR2 SASEGT. CDR3 length: 11 amino acids. CDR3 bases: TGTGCCAGCAGTGATAGAGAGCCCCAGCATTTT. Its translation is CASSDREPQHF.

This chain joins TRBV13 and TRBJ2-3; TRBD1 aligns across 10 bases. The germline gives CDR1 PRHDT, CDR2 FYEKMQ (reference sequence). V was clipped by 0 bases and J by 5 bases; unmatched bases: 2. This CDR3 has 15 amino acids. CDR3 sequence reads: CASSLGTGGKDTQYF. The CDR3 region has the DNA TGTGCCAGCAGCTTAGGGACAGGGGGCAAAGATACGCAGTATTTT.

The V and J genes are TRBV6-5 and TRBJ1-4; TRBD1 agrees at 9 bases. The CDR3 runs 15 residues. Germline V gene sequence: CDR1 MNHEY, CDR2 SVGAGI. Unmatched junction bases numbered 8, after V lost 4 bases and J lost 8 bases. CDR3 protein: CASSSGDRVDEKLFF. The DNA for the CDR3 is TGTGCCAGCAGTTCCGGGGACAGGGTGGACGAAAAACTGTTTTTT.

The chain employs TRBV28 and TRBJ1-2; possible D gene TRBD1, 5 bases. The CDR3 spans 13 residues. Trimming stripped 1 base from V and 7 bases from J, with 10 bases between. Germline-derived CDR1 and CDR2 are MDHEN and SYDVKM. CDR3 in DNA: TGTGCCAGCAGTTTATCGATCAGGGTTGGCTACACCTTC. Encoded protein: CASSLSIRVGYTF.

The chain uses TRBV3-1 (or the pseudogene TRBV3-2) and TRBJ1-3; 8 positions agree with TRBD1. Trimming took 0 bases from V and 0 from J; bases not matched to a gene: 13. The CDR3 loop spans 20 amino acids. Germline CDR1 is LGHDT and CDR2 is YNNKEL (reference sequence). The CDR3 DNA reads as TGTGCCAGCAGCCAAGATCGGACAGGGACAGTTTCGAGCTCTGGAAACACCATATATTTT. Amino acids: CASSQDRTGTVSSSGNTIYF.

In DNA, the CDR3 is TGTGCCACCAGCAGAGGTCTGAGGGATCCCGGGGGAGGCTACACCTTC. Translation gives CATSRGLRDPGGGYTF. The chain employs TRBV15 and TRBJ1-2; the D gene is possibly TRBD1 (5 bases). The germline gives CDR1 LNHNV, CDR2 YYDKDF (reference sequence). Trimming left V 1 base short and J 8 bases short, with 20 bases between. The CDR3 is 16 residues long. Full variable domain (outside the CDR3, taken from reference TRBV15 and TRBJ1-2): DAMVIQNPRYQVTQFGKPVTLSCSQTLNHNVMYWYQQKSSQAPKLLFHYYDKDFNNEADTPDNFQSRRPNTSFCFLDIRSPGLGDTAMYLCATSRGLRDPGGGYTFGSGTRLTVV.

The V and J genes are TRBV5-1 and TRBJ2-6, with D unclear. Trimming removed 4 bases from V and 0 bases from J, with 5 bases in between. Germline V gene data show CDR1 as SGHRS and CDR2 as YFSETQ. CDR3 length: 14 residues. This chain's CDR3 is CASSPSSGANVLTF. CDR3 nucleotides: TGCGCCAGCAGCCCCAGCTCTGGGGCCAACGTCCTGACTTTC.

This clone was observed a handful of times. The chain couples TRBV25-1 to TRBJ1-2, with D tentatively TRBD1 (5 bases). V lost 8 bases, J lost 4 bases, and 14 bases lay in between. This CDR3 comprises 13 residues. The germline V gene encodes CDR1 MGHDK and CDR2 SYGVNS. The CDR3: CASRPGLGYGYTF. In DNA form, the CDR3 reads TGTGCCAGCCGACCAGGGCTTGGCTATGGCTACACCTTC.

This clone has just one count. The rearrangement links TRBV4-2 to TRBJ2-2; 7 bases are a match to TRBD1. The junction had 6 bases not matched to a gene; V was cut back by 4 bases and J by 1 base. The germline gives CDR1 LGHNA, CDR2 YNFKEQ. This CDR3 has 16 residues. The CDR3 DNA follows: TGTGCCAGCAGCCCGCGACAGGGCCAGAACACCGGGGAGCTGTTTTTT. Translating it yields CASSPRQGQNTGELFF.

The chain is built from TRBV9 and TRBJ1-2; 8 bases map to TRBD1. CDR1 and CDR2 (germline): SGDLS, YYNGEE. The CDR3 contains 14 residues. V lost 3 bases to trimming and J lost 2 bases; unmatched junction nucleotides: 3. The CDR3 sequence is CASSEGDRNYGYTF. The CDR3 DNA follows: TGTGCCAGCAGCGAAGGGGACAGGAACTATGGCTACACCTTC.

J is TRBJ2-2 and V is TRBV4-1, with 11 bases identical to TRBD2. The CDR3 runs to 15 residues. V dropped 8 bases and J dropped 5; count of bases not matched to a gene: 7. Germline CDR1 MGHRA, CDR2 YSYEKL. As DNA, the CDR3 is TGCGCCAGCGCCCCGGGACTAGCGGAGACCGGGGAGCTGTTTTTT. It encodes CASAPGLAETGELFF.

A word on this clone: The sample contains more than one DNA sequence encoding this CDR3. V usage is TRBV19 and J usage is TRBJ2-5; possibly TRBD1 for D (5 bases). The CDR3 spans 17 residues. CDR1 and CDR2 (germline): LNHDA, SQIVND (reference sequence). The V end lost 1 base, the J end lost 1 base, and 16 bases lay between the germline ends. CDR3 bases: TGTGCCAGTAGTATAGGTTTGGCAGGGCTTACCCAAGAGACCCAGTACTTC. This encodes CASSIGLAGLTQETQYF.

This clone was detected a few times. The genes are TRBV12-5 and TRBJ1-5, with a tentative D call TRBD1 (6 bases). Germline V lookup: CDR1 LGHNT, CDR2 FRNRAP. The ends were cut back, 7 bases at V and 0 bases at J, with 16 bases in the middle. The CDR3 loop spans 16 amino acids. In DNA, the CDR3 is TGTGCTAGTGTAGGGGGACCTGGATATAGCAATCAGCCCCAGCATTTT. It yields the protein CASVGGPGYSNQPQHF.

The V call is TRBV4-1, the J call TRBJ2-5, with a possible D match to TRBD2 (6 bases). This CDR3 region has 15 residues. Germline V gene sequence: CDR1 MGHRA, CDR2 YSYEKL. Between the trimmed V and J ends, which lost 1 base and 3 bases, there was a span of 12 bases. For the CDR3, the DNA is TGCGCCAGCAGCCAAGTTCCTGCTAGCGAAGAGACCCAGTACTTC. Residues: CASSQVPASEETQYF.

This chain links TRBV6-1 with TRBJ1-5; no definite D call. The CDR3 sequence is 19 residues long. Per germline, CDR1 MNHNS and CDR2 SASEGT. Trimming removed 2 bases at V and 0 bases at J, with 20 bases between. This CDR3 reads CASSEPLTLFIYSNQPQHF. The DNA of the CDR3 is TGTGCCAGCAGTGAACCGTTAACACTATTCATCTATAGCAATCAGCCCCAGCATTTT.

The rearrangement uses TRBV30 and TRBJ1-3; D might be TRBD1 (5 bases). Germline assignment: CDR1 GTSNPN and CDR2 SVGIG (reference sequence). Trimming cost V 0 bases and J 0 bases, with 9 bases left between them. The CDR3 totals 15 residues. The CDR3 reads CAWSVAGTSGNTIYF. For the CDR3, the DNA is TGTGCCTGGAGTGTAGCGGGGACCTCTGGAAACACCATATATTTT.

The chain carries TRBV5-1 and TRBJ1-1; 9 bases are shared with TRBD1. Germline trimming cut 3 bases from V and 10 bases from J; bases unmatched to any gene: 1. CDR1 is SGHRS, CDR2 YFSETQ, per germline. The CDR3 loop spans 11 amino acids. DNA for the CDR3: TGCGCCAGCAGCTCGACAGGGGGAGCTTTCTTT. This translates into CASSSTGGAFF.

The genes are TRBV11-2 and TRBJ1-6, with D maybe TRBD1 (6 bases). Trimming took off 3 bases at V and 5 bases at J, with 14 bases between the two ends. From germline, CDR1 is SGHAT and CDR2 FQNNGV. The CDR3 covers 16 residues. CDR3 sequence: CASSFYGQSNNSPLHF. As DNA, the CDR3 is TGTGCCAGCAGCTTTTATGGACAGAGCAATAATTCACCCCTCCACTTT. The whole variable domain, filled in from reference TRBV11-2 and TRBJ1-6, reads EAGVAQSPRYKIIEKRQSVAFWCNPISGHATLYWYQQILGQGPKLLIQFQNNGVVDDSQLPKDRFSAERLKGVDSTLKIQPAKLEDSAVYLCASSFYGQSNNSPLHFGNGTRLTVT.